This T cell receptor (beta chain) was retrieved from a study of a mutant IDH1 vaccine in newly diagnosed glioma. Across the whole study: Once 4-6 weeks had passed after radiotherapy alone, vaccination started, or it started with temozolomide cycles.

On this clone itself: Its specificity is unknown.

Repertoires were generated with immunoSEQ multiplex PCR, while TCRdb's copy carries only in-frame clones and drops some. The sample consists of 35,000 to 50,000 clones, over 80% of them appearing once. With V trimmed by 0 bases and J by 8 bases, 13 bases remained unmatched. The CDR3 is 19 residues long. CDR1 MGHRA and CDR2 YSYEKL come from the germline V gene. Regarding time point: week 35, safety follow-up. Doses consisted of 300 ug of mutant IDH1 20-mer peptide each, paired with topical imiquimod. Vaccinations, eight in total, occurred in weeks 1, 3, 5, 7, 11, 15, 19, 23. The astrocytomas were IDH1-mutant, ATRX-negative, and WHO grade 3 or 4.

The source of this sequence is a man aged 50 or older with glioma. The chain is built from TRBV4-1 and TRBJ1-6; 10 nucleotides agree with TRBD1. Here the sequenced sample was PBMCs, taken from a glioma patient whose treatment included an IDH1 peptide vaccine. CDR3 residues: CASSQDISSGQGRDSPLHF. The CDR3 DNA is TGCGCCAGCAGCCAAGATATTTCTTCGGGACAGGGGAGGGATTCACCCCTCCACTTT.